The rows below give T cell receptor beta chains drawn from one sample of a study of beta chain features in type 1 diabetes. Here immunoSEQ multiplex PCR was the method, and the copy in TCRdb shows in-frame clones only, minus some. Of about 710,000 clones in the sample, around 15% were seen once. The sample was naive CD4+ T cells from blood. Receptors originate from a man between 18 and 29 years old with type 1 diabetes. The CDR3 runs from the conserved cysteine through the conserved F or W. A D gene is named only where the DNA matches it firmly. Size values are once, few and many counts, or a class for expanded clones, and some rows have none.

d_gene | abundance | j_gene | v_gene | CDR3nt | CDR3aa
. | few | TRBJ2-5 | TRBV28 | TGTGCCAGCAGTGGCCACGGGGCCCCGATGGGGGAGACCCAGTACTTC | CASSGHGAPMGETQYF
TRBD1 | . | TRBJ1-5 | TRBV28 | TGTGCCAGCAGTTTCCAGGGGACAGGGGGAGGAAAGCCCCAGCATTTT | CASSFQGTGGGKPQHF
. | . | TRBJ2-7 | TRBV14 | TGTGCCAGCAGCCCCGGACCTTTCCTCTCCTACGAGCAGTACTTC | CASSPGPFLSYEQYF
TRBD1 | . | TRBJ1-1 | TRBV29-1 | TGCAGCGTTGAGGACGGACAGGCGTTGAACACTGAAGCTTTCTTT | CSVEDGQALNTEAFF
. | . | TRBJ2-7 | TRBV27 | TGTGCCAGCAGAAATCAGCCAGGGGTTTCGGTCTACGAGCAGTACTTC | CASRNQPGVSVYEQYF
. | . | TRBJ1-5 | TRBV30 | TGTGCCTGGAGTGTAGGCAGGGGTAATCAGCCCCAGCATTTT | CAWSVGRGNQPQHF
. | . | TRBJ2-3 | TRBV10-3 | TGTGCCATCAGTGAGGACGATGTTAACACAGATACGCAGTATTTT | CAISEDDVNTDTQYF
. | few | TRBJ2-7 | TRBV4-2 | TGTGCCAGCAGCCAGCATGAGTTCTACGAGCAGTACTTC | CASSQHEFYEQYF
. | . | TRBJ1-1 | TRBV5-6 | TGTGCCGGGAAACTCCAAACAGGCGCTGAAGCTTTCTTT | CAGKLQTGAEAFF
. | . | TRBJ1-6 | TRBV7-6 | TGTGCCAGCAGCCGAGAGGAAGATAATTCACCCCTCCACTTT | CASSREEDNSPLHF
TRBD2 | . | TRBJ2-1 | TRBV11-2 | TGTGCCAGCAGCCTACAGGCCGGGGGAGGAGCGGGAGTTGATGAGCAGTTCTTC | CASSLQAGGGAGVDEQFF
. | . | TRBJ2-3 | TRBV6-5 | TGTGCCAGCAGGACTCGGGGTGCTCCCACAGATACGCAGTATTTT | CASRTRGAPTDTQYF
. | . | TRBJ2-1 | TRBV2 | TGTGCCAGCACCTTCTCCGGACGCCAAAGCTCCTACAATGAGCAGTTCTTC | CASTFSGRQSSYNEQFF
. | . | TRBJ2-3 | TRBV5-1 | TGCGCCAGCAGCTTAACAGGGCCTGGCACAGATACGCAGTATTTT | CASSLTGPGTDTQYF
. | . | TRBJ2-7 | TRBV7-2 | TGTGCCAGCAGCCCTCACCCCCTAAGCTCCTACGAGCAGTACTTC | CASSPHPLSSYEQYF
. | few | TRBJ2-5 | TRBV7-8 | TGTGCCAGCAGCTTAAGACGGGACGTCAAGTGGGAGACCCAGTACTTC | CASSLRRDVKWETQYF
TRBD1 | . | TRBJ1-4 | TRBV27 | TGTGCCAGCAGTCCACAGACAGGGGGCCGCTTTACTAATGAAAAACTGTTTTTT | CASSPQTGGRFTNEKLFF
. | few | TRBJ2-1 | TRBV30 | TGTGCCTGGAGTCCTTTCTGGTCGTCCGAGCAGTTCTTC | CAWSPFWSSEQFF
. | few | TRBJ2-7 | TRBV18 | TGTGCCAGCTCAAATAGCGAAGCCTACGAGCAGTACTTC | CASSNSEAYEQYF
TRBD1 | . | TRBJ2-7 | TRBV19 | TGTGCCAGTATGACGGACAGGGAGCAGTACTTC | CASMTDREQYF
TRBD2 | few | TRBJ2-5 | TRBV6-1 | TGTGCCAGCGAGTCCGGGACTAGCGGTAAAGAGACCCAGTACTTC | CASESGTSGKETQYF
TRBD1 | . | TRBJ1-2 | TRBV29-1 | TGCAGCGTTGAAAGGGGGCTTCCTAACTATGGCTACACCTTC | CSVERGLPNYGYTF
. | few | TRBJ1-2 | TRBV5-4 | TGTGCCAGCAGCCAAGAGTCCGGCCATGGCTACACCTTC | CASSQESGHGYTF
. | . | TRBJ2-6 | TRBV28 | TGTGCCAGCAGTCCTGACGTGCAGAGCTCTGGGGCCAACGTCCTGACTTTC | CASSPDVQSSGANVLTF